The 10 T cell receptor beta chains given below trace back to one sample, sequenced in a study of PD-L1 blockade in urothelial cancer. Here immunoSEQ multiplex PCR was the method, and the copy in TCRdb shows in-frame clones only, minus some. The sample consists of 40,000 or so clones, 81% of them appearing once. The starting material was PBMCs, obtained around atezolizumab (anti-PD-L1) treatment. The receptors were gathered from a man between 70 and 80 years old with urothelial cancer.

The CDR3 DNA reads as TGTGCCAGCAGCTTAGCCCAGGGGAATGAGCAGTTCTTC. Translating gives CASSLAQGNEQFF. This chain links TRBV7-2 with TRBJ2-1; possibly TRBD1 for D (6 bases). The CDR3 is 13 residues long. Trimming stripped 0 bases from V and 7 bases from J, with 7 bases between. CDR1 is SGHTA, CDR2 FQGNSA, per germline.

With respect to this clone: No DNA is shown, since the ends of the CDR3 on it are uncertain; the CDR3 is the one TCRdb lists. V and J are TRBV11-3 and TRBJ1-1. Germline CDR1 and CDR2: SGHNT and YENEEA. With termini counted, the CDR3 has 15 amino acids. The CDR3 region is CASSTSAGADTEAFF.

The chain is built from TRBV19 and TRBJ2-1; TRBD2 matches at 7 bases. J was trimmed by 7 bases and V by 3 bases; bases with no gene match: 3. The CDR3 runs 13 residues. In germline, CDR1 is LNHDA, CDR2 SQIVND (reference sequence). The CDR3 protein is CASSIGGENEQFF. CDR3 DNA: TGTGCCAGTAGTATTGGGGGGGAGAATGAGCAGTTCTTC.

The chain links TRBV7-9 to TRBJ2-2, with D possibly matching TRBD2 (5 bases). The CDR3 contains 15 residues. Germline CDR1 and CDR2: SEHNR and FQNEAQ (reference sequence). V was pared by 1 base and J by 1 base, with 7 bases between. This chain's CDR3 is CASSLGTVNTGELFF. In DNA form, the CDR3 reads TGTGCCAGCAGCTTAGGGACTGTGAACACCGGGGAGCTGTTTTTT.

The V and J genes are TRBV7-9 and TRBJ2-1, with TRBD1 matching over 8 bases. The length of the CDR3 is 16 residues. V was clipped by 4 bases and J by 0 bases; unmatched bases: 5. Per germline, CDR1 SEHNR and CDR2 FQNEAQ (reference sequence). CDR3 sequence: CASSSEQGDSYNEQFF. The DNA of the CDR3 is TGTGCCAGCAGCTCTGAACAGGGGGACTCCTACAATGAGCAGTTCTTC.

CDR3 in amino acids: CASSIGADEQFF. The CDR3, as DNA: TGTGCCAGTAGTATTGGAGCGGATGAGCAGTTCTTC. The chain joins TRBV19 to TRBJ2-1; D might be TRBD2 (5 bases). The germline V and J ends were trimmed by 3 bases and 8 bases, with 8 bases remaining between them. The CDR3 runs 12 residues. Looked up from germline, CDR1 is LNHDA and CDR2 is SQIVND (reference sequence).

The gene calls are TRBV7-2 and TRBJ2-3, with a tentative D call TRBD2 (6 bases). The V gene's germline CDR1 is SGHTA and CDR2 FQGNSA. The V end lost 1 base, the J end lost 3 bases, and 11 bases lay between the germline ends. The CDR3 runs 15 residues. DNA of the CDR3: TGTGCCAGCAGCTTAGGGGGGGAGGTGACAGATACGCAGTATTTT. It is translated as CASSLGGEVTDTQYF. The variable domain in full, with the rest retrieved from reference TRBV7-2 and TRBJ2-3, is GAGVSQSPSNKVTEKGKDVELRCDPISGHTALYWYRQSLGQGLEFLIYFQGNSAPDKSGLPSDRFSAERTGGSVSTLTIQRTQQEDSAVYLCASSLGGEVTDTQYFGPGTRLTVL.

The table lists this clone with a count of one. The J gene is TRBJ2-2, the V gene TRBV9, with a weak D call TRBD1 (6 bases). CDR1 and CDR2 from the germline V gene are SGDLS and YYNGEE. The CDR3 is 15 residues long. V was shortened by 0 bases and J by 2 bases, with 8 bases between the two germline ends. Written as DNA, the CDR3 is TGTGCCAGCAGCGTAGGACAGGCCAACACCGGGGAGCTGTTTTTT. Translating it yields CASSVGQANTGELFF.

The genes are TRBV28 and TRBJ2-2; D possibly corresponds to TRBD1 (5 bases). Germline V gene sequence: CDR1 MDHEN, CDR2 SYDVKM. V was trimmed by 8 bases and J by 4 bases, leaving 11 bases between them. This CDR3 has 13 amino acids. The DNA of the CDR3 is TGTGCCAGCCAACAGGTGTTCACCGGGGAGCTGTTTTTT. Amino acids: CASQQVFTGELFF.

The CDR3, as DNA: TGTGCCAGCAGCGTAGTCCCGACAGGGGCGACAACCGGGGAGCTGTTTTTT. Amino acids: CASSVVPTGATTGELFF. The chain joins TRBV9 to TRBJ2-2; 8 bases align to TRBD1. This CDR3 has 17 residues. Trimming took 0 bases from V and 5 from J; bases not matched to a gene: 9. The germline V gene has CDR1 SGDLS and CDR2 YYNGEE.